This entry lists 11 T cell receptor beta chains sequenced from one sample in a study of blood T cells in healthy people across ages. With a J-beta primer mix and a sample-barcoded 5' primer, a second PCR ran roughly 6 to 11 cycles. TCRdb used MiXCR to reprocess the 5' RACE reads, holding one entry per CDR3 protein. Counted here are hundreds of thousands of distinct CDR3 sequences, about half occurring once; the ten biggest clones make up 25% to 35%. The specimen sequenced was blood. These TCRs come from a woman aged 55-70 years in good health.

V usage is TRBV7-2 and J usage is TRBJ2-1; D ambiguous. Per germline, CDR1 SGHTA and CDR2 FQGNSA. This CDR3 is 14 amino acids long. V gave up 5 bases and J gave up 1 base, with 9 bases separating them. The CDR3 DNA is TGTGCCAGCAGCCGGCATTGGTCCTACAATGAGCAGTTCTTC. It is translated as CASSRHWSYNEQFF. Full variable domain (outside the CDR3, taken from reference TRBV7-2 and TRBJ2-1): GAGVSQSPSNKVTEKGKDVELRCDPISGHTALYWYRQSLGQGLEFLIYFQGNSAPDKSGLPSDRFSAERTGGSVSTLTIQRTQQEDSAVYLCASSRHWSYNEQFFGPGTRLTVL.

This clonotype was observed a few times. V and J are TRBV30 and TRBJ2-7; a possible D gene is TRBD2 (6 bases). Germline CDR1 reads GTSNPN; CDR2 reads SVGIG (reference sequence). V was shortened by 0 bases and J by 0 bases, with 15 bases between the two germline ends. There are 16 residues in the CDR3. The DNA for the CDR3 is TGTGCCTGGAGTGTACTGGGCGGGATGAGCTCCTACGAGCAGTACTTC. Amino acids: CAWSVLGGMSSYEQYF.

V usage is TRBV29-1 and J usage is TRBJ2-5; D perhaps matches TRBD2 (5 bases). This CDR3 comprises 13 residues. V gave up 7 bases and J gave up 2 bases, with 14 bases separating them. Germline V gene data show CDR1 as SQVTM and CDR2 as ANQGSEA. The CDR3 nucleotides are TGCAGCGGGGTCCGGGATTTGCAAGAGACCCAGTACTTC. This encodes CSGVRDLQETQYF.

V gene TRBV14 combines with J gene TRBJ1-2; weak D call: TRBD1 (5 bases). Trimming cost V 5 bases and J 6 bases, with 16 bases left between them. This CDR3 spans 14 amino acids. Germline CDR1 and CDR2: SGHDN and FVKESK. The CDR3 sequence: CASSNTGGLNGYTF. In DNA, the CDR3 is TGTGCCAGCAGCAATACTGGGGGACTGAATGGCTACACCTTC.

Turning to this clonotype: A much larger clonotype is one base distant, so this may be a read error. The genes are TRBV7-9 and TRBJ1-2, with 7 bases lining up with TRBD1. V was clipped by 7 bases and J by 13 bases; unmatched bases: 15. Germline assignment: CDR1 SEHNR and CDR2 FQNEAQ (reference sequence). CDR3 size: 13 residues. CDR3 protein: CASNDRVYEESTF. Written as DNA, the CDR3 is TGTGCCAGCAACGACAGGGTCTATGAGGAGAGCACCTTC.

V and J are TRBV10-3 and TRBJ2-3; D not resolved. Germline V gene sequence: CDR1 ENHRY, CDR2 SYGVKD. The length of the CDR3 is 15 residues. Trimming pared 6 bases from V and 1 base from J, leaving 14 bases between. The CDR3: CAISLSVVGTDTQYF. The CDR3 DNA reads TGTGCCATCAGCCTTAGTGTCGTTGGCACAGATACGCAGTATTTT.

The chain employs TRBV4-2 and TRBJ1-4, with 7 nucleotides matching TRBD1. V shed 0 bases and J 6 bases; nucleotides not matched to a gene: 7. Per germline, CDR1 LGHNA and CDR2 YNFKEQ. The CDR3 is 16 amino acids. The CDR3 DNA reads as TGTGCCAGCAGCCAAGAGTCGGACAGGCCTGATGAAAAACTGTTTTTT. Protein: CASSQESDRPDEKLFF.

The count of this clonotype is one. CDR3 sequence (DNA): TGTGCCAGCATCAGAGCGACGGGGAGCTCTGGGGCCAACGTCCTGACTTTC. It codes for CASIRATGSSGANVLTF. The chain couples TRBV2 to TRBJ2-6; a weak D match, TRBD2 (5 bases). This CDR3 has 17 amino acids. Between the trimmed V and J ends, which lost 7 bases and 0 bases, there was a span of 16 bases. Germline CDR1 is SNHLY and CDR2 is FYNNEI.

This clonotype came up once. This chain connects TRBV6-2 or TRBV6-3 to TRBJ2-3, with 12 positions matching TRBD2. CDR3 length equals 20 residues. From germline, CDR1 is MNHEY and CDR2 SVGEGT. J gave up 1 base and V 2 bases, and 13 bases lay outside the gene matches. Written as DNA, the CDR3 is TGTGCCAGCAGTTACGAGCCGTGGACTAGCGGGAAAGGAGGCACAGATACGCAGTATTTT. It translates to CASSYEPWTSGKGGTDTQYF.

V is TRBV10-3 and J is TRBJ1-4, with D possibly TRBD1 on 5 matching bases. This CDR3 spans 14 amino acids. Per the germline V gene, CDR1 is ENHRY and CDR2 is SYGVKD. Trimming shortened V by 5 bases and J by 3 bases, and 10 bases separated the two germline ends. The CDR3: CAISSRGSNEKLFF. The CDR3 nucleotides read TGTGCCATCAGTTCGCGGGGGTCTAATGAAAAACTGTTTTTT.

The genes are TRBV7-9 and TRBJ2-1; a possible D gene is TRBD2 (6 bases). From germline, CDR1 is SEHNR and CDR2 FQNEAQ (reference sequence). The CDR3 totals 17 residues. The ends were cut back, 3 bases at V and 3 bases at J, with 18 bases in the middle. The CDR3, as DNA: TGTGCCAGCAGCTTCTTACCCGGGACGGGAGACTACAATGAGCAGTTCTTC. It yields the protein CASSFLPGTGDYNEQFF.